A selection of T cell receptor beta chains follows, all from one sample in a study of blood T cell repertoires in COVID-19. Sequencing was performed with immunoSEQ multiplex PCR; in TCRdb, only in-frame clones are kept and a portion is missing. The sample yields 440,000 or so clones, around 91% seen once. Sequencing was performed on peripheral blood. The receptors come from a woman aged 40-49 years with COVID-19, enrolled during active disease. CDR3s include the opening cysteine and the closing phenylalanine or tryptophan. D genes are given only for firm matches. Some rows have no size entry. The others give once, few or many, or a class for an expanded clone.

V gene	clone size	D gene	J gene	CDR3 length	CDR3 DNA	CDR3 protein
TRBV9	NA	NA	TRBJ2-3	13	TGTGCCAGCAGCGTATCCTACGGAGATACGCAGTATTTT	CASSVSYGDTQYF
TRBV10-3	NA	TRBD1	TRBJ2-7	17	TGTGCCATCAGTGAAAGTCTGGGACAGGGGAGTTCCTACGAGCAGTACTTC	CAISESLGQGSSYEQYF
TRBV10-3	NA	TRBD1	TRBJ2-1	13	TGTGCCATCAGCCTAGACAGGGGGAATGAGCAGTTCTTC	CAISLDRGNEQFF
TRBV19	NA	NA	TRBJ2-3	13	TGTGCCAGTAGTATTTCTAGCAAGTATACGCAGTATTTT	CASSISSKYTQYF
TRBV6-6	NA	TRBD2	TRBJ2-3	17	TGTGCCAGCAGTCGATTCGGGGCGGGAGGTTTGGCAGATACGCAGTATTTT	CASSRFGAGGLADTQYF
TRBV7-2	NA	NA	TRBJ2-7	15	TGTGCCAGCAGCTTAGTGTCCTTGCGGGAAGGCGAGCAGTACTTC	CASSLVSLREGEQYF
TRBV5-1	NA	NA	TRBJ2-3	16	TGCGCCAGCAGCTCCAGGACTAGTCGGGGGCCAGATACGCAGTATTTT	CASSSRTSRGPDTQYF
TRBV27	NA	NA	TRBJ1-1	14	TGTGCCAGCAGTTCGGGTGGGGGCGGCACTGAAGCTTTCTTT	CASSSGGGGTEAFF
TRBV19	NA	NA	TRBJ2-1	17	TGTGCCAGTAGTATAGATCTTACAGGGTTCGCCTACAATGAGCAGTTCTTC	CASSIDLTGFAYNEQFF
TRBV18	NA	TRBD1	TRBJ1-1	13	TGTGCCAGCTTACCGGGACAGACAACTGAAGCTTTCTTT	CASLPGQTTEAFF
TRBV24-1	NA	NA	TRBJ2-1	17	TGTGCCACCAGTGATCCTTCTAGCGGAGGGGGGTACAATGAGCAGTTCTTC	CATSDPSSGGGYNEQFF
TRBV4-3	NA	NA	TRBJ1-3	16	TGCGCCAGCAGCCAAGTTGTGTCGGGGGGCCTGGACACCATATATTTT	CASSQVVSGGLDTIYF
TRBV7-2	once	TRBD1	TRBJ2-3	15	TGTGCCAGCAGCTTGAGGACAGGCCCCACAGATACGCAGTATTTT	CASSLRTGPTDTQYF
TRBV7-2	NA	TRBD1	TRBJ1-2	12	TGTGCCAGCAGCTTGGACAGGGGAGGGTACACCTTC	CASSLDRGGYTF
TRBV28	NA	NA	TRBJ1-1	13	TGTGCCAGCAGTCCGGGATGGGACACTGAAGCTTTCTTT	CASSPGWDTEAFF
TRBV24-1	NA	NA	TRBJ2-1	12	TGTGCCACCACGTCGTTCTACAATGAGCAGTTCTTC	CATTSFYNEQFF
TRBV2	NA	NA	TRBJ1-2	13	TGTGCCAGCAGCCGGCTAGTTAACTATGGCTACACCTTC	CASSRLVNYGYTF
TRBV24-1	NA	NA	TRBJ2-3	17	TGTGCCACCAGTGAGTCTCCACGGACATCGAGCACAGATACGCAGTATTTT	CATSESPRTSSTDTQYF
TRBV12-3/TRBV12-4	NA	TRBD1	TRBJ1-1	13	TGTGCCAGCAGTTCCGGGACAGGAGGTAGGGCTTTCTTT	CASSSGTGGRAFF
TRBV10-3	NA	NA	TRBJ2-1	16	TGTGCCATCAGTGAGTCTCCAGGCGGCTGGAGCCGGGGGCAGTTCTTC	CAISESPGGWSRGQFF
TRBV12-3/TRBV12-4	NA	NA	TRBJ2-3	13	TGTGCCAGCAGGGACTACAGCACAGATACGCAGTATTTT	CASRDYSTDTQYF
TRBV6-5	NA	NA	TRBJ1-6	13	TGTGCCACCACGGGGGTTTTCAATTCACCCCTCCACTTT	CATTGVFNSPLHF
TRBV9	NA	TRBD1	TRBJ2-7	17	TGTGCCAGCAGCGTAGGGGCTAGGGGGACAGGGCTCTACGAGCAGTACTTC	CASSVGARGTGLYEQYF
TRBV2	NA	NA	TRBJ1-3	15	TGTGCCAGCAGTGTGAGGGGGGGTGCTGGAAACACCATATATTTT	CASSVRGGAGNTIYF
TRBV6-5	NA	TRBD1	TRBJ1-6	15	TGTGCCAGCAGTTACTCGGAGGACAGGGCTTCACCCCTCCACTTT	CASSYSEDRASPLHF
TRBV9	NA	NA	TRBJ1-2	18	TGTGCCAGCAGCGTAGGAGTTATAAGGGGCCGGACTAACTATGGCTACACCTTC	CASSVGVIRGRTNYGYTF
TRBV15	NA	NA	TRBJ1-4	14	TGTGCCACCAGGAGCGGGGCAACTAATGAAAAACTGTTTTTT	CATRSGATNEKLFF
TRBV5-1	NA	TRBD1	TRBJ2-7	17	TGCGCCAGCAGTTTGACAGGGGGCCACCAGGGTCTCTACGAGCAGTACTTC	CASSLTGGHQGLYEQYF
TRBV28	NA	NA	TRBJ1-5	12	TGTGCCAGCAGCTTAGTCGATCAGCCCCAGCATTTT	CASSLVDQPQHF
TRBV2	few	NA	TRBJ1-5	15	TGTGCCAGCAGTAGCTCACCTTCGATCAATCAGCCCCAGCATTTT	CASSSSPSINQPQHF
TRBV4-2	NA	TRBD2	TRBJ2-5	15	TGTGCCAGCAGCCAAGCTAGCGGGGGCGAAGAGACCCAGTACTTC	CASSQASGGEETQYF
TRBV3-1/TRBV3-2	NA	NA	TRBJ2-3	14	TGTGCCAGCAGCGAGGGGGTGAGCACAGATACGCAGTATTTT	CASSEGVSTDTQYF